The clone carrying this T cell receptor beta chain was seen a handful of times. The antigen is not known. Via MiXCR, TCRdb re-called the 5' RACE reads, giving one row per CDR3 protein. The sample shows hundreds of thousands of distinct CDR3 sequences, roughly 14% of them seen only once. Trimming stripped 3 bases from V and 0 bases from J, with 8 bases between. Germline V lookup: CDR1 SGHTA, CDR2 FQGNSA. This CDR3 contains 14 residues. These data are taken from a study of T cells after yellow fever vaccination. Study overall: Fractions low in cell number were prepared with SMART-Seq v4 Ultra Low Input.

Study-level results: The appearance of a small share of clonotypes in both CD4 and CD8 compartments was observed.

The rearrangement uses TRBV7-2 and TRBJ2-5, with D maybe TRBD1 (6 bases). This clonotype originated in a young man who received the YFV17D yellow fever vaccine. The sequencing here drew on PBMCs, taken on the day of the yellow fever booster vaccination. CDR3 in DNA: TGTGCCAGCAGCTTTGGGGACAACCAAGAGACCCAGTACTTC. Its protein product is CASSFGDNQETQYF. Supplemented by reference TRBV7-2 and TRBJ2-5, the full variable domain reads GAGVSQSPSNKVTEKGKDVELRCDPISGHTALYWYRQSLGQGLEFLIYFQGNSAPDKSGLPSDRFSAERTGGSVSTLTIQRTQQEDSAVYLCASSFGDNQETQYFGPGTRLLVL.